Given below is one TCR beta chain in context. Source study methods: Quantification of nucleated cells was approximated via reference gene primer amplification. Clones were read by immunoSEQ multiplex PCR, and TCRdb kept only the in-frame ones, dropping some. For V, J and clone size, that table is used; D and trimming come from the DNA. The sample lists about 150,000 clones, 75% to 90% occurring once. This sample stems from a study of blood T cell repertoires in COVID-19. V was cut by 9 bases and J by 1 base, with 12 bases left in between. The CDR3 is 13 amino acids. Per the germline V gene, CDR1 is SGHNT and CDR2 is YENEEA.

The origin of this receptor is a man aged 60 to 69 with active or convalescent COVID-19. Sequencing was performed on peripheral blood. This sequence joins TRBV11-3 and TRBJ1-2; D unclear. The CDR3 DNA follows: TGTGCCAGTATGCCCTGGAGTAACTATGGCTACACCTTC. Its translation: CASMPWSNYGYTF. Supplemented by reference TRBV11-3 and TRBJ1-2, the full variable domain reads EAGVVQSPRYKIIEKKQPVAFWCNPISGHNTLYWYLQNLGQGPELLIRYENEEAVDDSQLPKDRFSAERLKGVDSTLKIQPAELGDSAVYLCASMPWSNYGYTFGSGTRLTVV.